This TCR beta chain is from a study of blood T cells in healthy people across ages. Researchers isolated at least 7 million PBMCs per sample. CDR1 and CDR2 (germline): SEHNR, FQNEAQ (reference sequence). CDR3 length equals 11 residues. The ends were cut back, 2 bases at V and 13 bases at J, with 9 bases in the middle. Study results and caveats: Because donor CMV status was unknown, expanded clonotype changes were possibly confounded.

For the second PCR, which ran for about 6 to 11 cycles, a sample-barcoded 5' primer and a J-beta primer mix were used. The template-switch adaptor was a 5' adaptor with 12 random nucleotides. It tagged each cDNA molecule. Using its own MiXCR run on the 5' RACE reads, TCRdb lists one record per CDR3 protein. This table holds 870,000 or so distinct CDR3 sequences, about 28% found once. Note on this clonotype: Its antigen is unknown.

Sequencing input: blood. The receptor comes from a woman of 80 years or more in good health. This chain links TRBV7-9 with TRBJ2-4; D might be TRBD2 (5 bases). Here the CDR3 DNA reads TGTGCCAGCAGCTTACAATGGGAGCAGTACTTC. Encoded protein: CASSLQWEQYF.